This is a list of T cell receptor beta chains from one sample in a study of cytomegalovirus exposure and HLA in healthy donors. The data were produced by immunoSEQ multiplex PCR, yet TCRdb's version contains in-frame clones alone and is incomplete. The sample has around 67,000 clones; around 78% are singletons. The sample consisted of PBMCs. These receptor sequences come from a man younger than 30 in good health and CMV-seropositive. Each CDR3 is given with its conserved first and last residue. D genes are given only for firm matches. Clone size appears in some rows only: once, few, many, or a class for an expanded clone.

TRBJ1-6 . TRBV9 . CASSVRLDSPLHF TGTGCCAGCAGCGTCCGACTCGATTCACCCCTCCACTTT
TRBJ2-3 TRBD1 TRBV6-1 . CASSVSGTAAQGMYF TGTGCCAGCAGTGTCTCCGGGACAGCGGCCCAAGGAATGTATTTT
TRBJ1-4 TRBD1 TRBV30 . CAWAGTGEEKLFF TGTGCCTGGGCCGGGACAGGGGAGGAAAAACTGTTTTTT
TRBJ1-5 TRBD1 TRBV2 . CASSEQGARNQPQHF TGTGCCAGCAGCGAACAGGGGGCAAGGAATCAGCCCCAGCATTTT
TRBJ2-3 TRBD2 TRBV2 . CASSEREAQYF TGTGCCAGCAGTGAGCGGGAGGCGCAGTATTTT
TRBJ1-1 . TRBV5-1 . CASSLVRGAAFF TGCGCCAGCAGCTTGGTCCGCGGGGCAGCTTTCTTT
TRBJ2-7 TRBD1 TRBV5-4 . CASSLESDRGLYEQYF TGTGCCAGCAGCTTGGAGTCTGACAGGGGGTTGTACGAGCAGTACTTC
TRBJ2-7 . TRBV11-2 . CASSLTAGTYEQYF TGTGCCAGCAGCTTAACAGCGGGTACCTACGAGCAGTACTTC
TRBJ1-4 TRBD1 TRBV4-1 . CASSPEKAGTGNEKLFF TGCGCCAGCAGCCCAGAAAAAGCCGGGACAGGGAATGAAAAACTGTTTTTT
TRBJ1-5 . TRBV7-2 . CASSLSIREPQHF TGTGCCAGCAGCTTATCCATCCGAGAGCCCCAGCATTTT
TRBJ2-3 . TRBV27 . CASSFTGNADTQYF TGTGCCAGCAGTTTTACAGGGAACGCAGATACGCAGTATTTT
TRBJ2-7 TRBD1 TRBV11-3 once CASSSGQGNSYEQYF TGTGCCAGCAGTTCGGGACAGGGGAACTCCTACGAGCAGTACTTC
TRBJ1-2 TRBD1 TRBV6-5 few CASSNTGADGYTF TGTGCCAGCAGTAATACAGGGGCGGATGGCTACACCTTC
TRBJ2-2 TRBD2 TRBV30 . CAWSAHGTSGRATYTGELFF TGTGCCTGGAGTGCCCACGGGACTAGCGGGAGGGCCACATACACCGGGGAGCTGTTTTTT
TRBJ2-7 TRBD1 TRBV5-6 . CASSLVSGGGHEQYF TGTGCCAGCAGCTTGGTGTCAGGGGGTGGGCACGAGCAGTACTTC
TRBJ2-1 TRBD1 TRBV29-1 few CSVAGTGNIGEQFF TGCAGCGTTGCGGGGACAGGGAATATCGGTGAGCAGTTCTTC
TRBJ2-7 TRBD1 TRBV7-8 once CASSPIRDREYEQYF TGTGCCAGCAGCCCCATTCGGGACAGGGAGTACGAGCAGTACTTC
TRBJ2-2 . TRBV30 . CAWAPGSGELFF TGTGCCTGGGCCCCAGGGTCCGGGGAGCTGTTTTTT
TRBJ1-1 . TRBV5-1 . CASSLQATNTEAFF TGCGCCAGCAGCTTGCAGGCCACGAACACTGAAGCTTTCTTT
TRBJ1-4 TRBD1 TRBV28 . CASSLTGSEKLFF TGTGCCAGCAGTTTGACAGGGAGCGAAAAACTGTTTTTT
TRBJ1-2 . TRBV5-1 once CASSFDGYTF TGCGCCAGCAGTTTCGATGGCTACACCTTC
TRBJ2-1 TRBD2 TRBV29-1 . CSVLLALGSYNEQFF TGCAGCGTTTTACTAGCGTTAGGATCCTACAATGAGCAGTTCTTC
TRBJ1-1 . TRBV29-1 . CSVEGEGTEAFF TGCAGCGTTGAGGGCGAGGGCACTGAAGCTTTCTTT
TRBJ2-5 TRBD1 TRBV7-7 . CASSRGLGETQYF TGTGCTAGCAGCAGGGGGTTGGGGGAGACCCAGTACTTC
TRBJ2-7 TRBD1 TRBV30 . CAWSVGRGWYEQYF TGTGCCTGGAGTGTGGGCAGGGGGTGGTACGAGCAGTACTTC
TRBJ2-1 . TRBV5-1 . CASSPSPRDPYNEQFF TGCGCCAGCAGCCCCTCACCCAGGGATCCCTACAATGAGCAGTTCTTC
TRBJ2-7 TRBD2 TRBV2 . CASLGGRAASSYEQYF TGTGCCAGCCTTGGGGGGAGGGCCGCCTCATCCTACGAGCAGTACTTC
TRBJ2-3 TRBD1 TRBV28 . CASRRQGTDTQYF TGTGCCAGCAGACGACAGGGGACAGATACGCAGTATTTT
TRBJ2-2 TRBD2 TRBV6-1 few CASSETSGSPGELFF TGTGCCAGCAGTGAGACTAGCGGGAGTCCCGGGGAGCTGTTTTTT
TRBJ2-5 . TRBV7-6 once CASSFLDRETQYF TGTGCCAGCAGCTTTCTCGACAGAGAGACCCAGTACTTC
TRBJ2-7 TRBD2 TRBV28 . CASSWTSGAHEQYF TGTGCCAGCAGCTGGACTAGCGGGGCCCACGAGCAGTACTTC
TRBJ1-5 . TRBV6-1 . CASSEWTENQPQHF TGTGCCAGCAGTGAATGGACAGAGAATCAGCCCCAGCATTTT
TRBJ2-7 . TRBV1 few CTSSQRLAGGDSYEQYF TGCACCAGCAGCCAACGACTAGCGGGAGGTGATTCCTACGAGCAGTACTTC
TRBJ1-5 . TRBV29-1 . CSVVGQANQPQHF TGCAGCGTTGTTGGGCAGGCGAATCAGCCCCAGCATTTT
TRBJ2-6 TRBD2 TRBV6-4 . CASSDLAGSSGANVLTF TGTGCCAGCAGTGATCTAGCGGGAAGCTCTGGGGCCAACGTCCTGACTTTC
TRBJ2-3 . TRBV6-4 . CASSPTDGGDTQYF TGTGCCAGCAGTCCCACGGACGGGGGAGATACGCAGTATTTT
TRBJ1-2 . TRBV6-6 . CASSPTRQNGYTF TGTGCCAGCAGTCCCACACGACAGAATGGCTACACCTTC
TRBJ2-7 TRBD2 TRBV7-6 . CASSSIAGNLYEQYF TGTGCCAGCAGCTCTATAGCGGGAAATCTCTACGAGCAGTACTTC
TRBJ2-1 . TRBV29-1 . CSVEPSQGREQFF TGCAGCGTTGAACCTTCACAGGGCCGTGAGCAGTTCTTC